The 22 T cell receptor beta chains given below trace back to one sample, sequenced in a study of early stage breast cancer tumors. The data were produced by immunoSEQ multiplex PCR, yet TCRdb's version contains in-frame clones alone and is incomplete. The data show around 41,000 clones, around 70% seen once. The specimen sequenced was blood. The receptor source for this set is a person aged 50 to 59 with breast cancer.

V and J are TRBV4-1 and TRBJ2-5; the match to TRBD1 covers 9 bases. Germline V CDR1 and CDR2: MGHRA, YSYEKL. Losses at the gene ends were 0 bases for V and 7 bases for J; bases not matched to a gene: 12. This CDR3 is built from 17 residues. CDR3 protein: CASSQDHRTGAGGTQYF. The CDR3 nucleotides are TGCGCCAGCAGCCAAGATCACAGGACAGGGGCCGGAGGGACCCAGTACTTC.

The chain combines TRBV18 with TRBJ1-3, with D possibly matching TRBD1 (6 bases). The CDR3 has 16 amino acids. V lost 6 bases to trimming and J lost 0 bases, with 15 bases between them. Germline CDR1 and CDR2: KGHSH and LQKENI. The CDR3 loop reads CASSVTDRTSGNTIYF. In nucleotides, the CDR3 is TGTGCCAGCTCCGTAACCGACAGGACCTCTGGAAACACCATATATTTT. Combining the CDR3 with reference TRBV18 and TRBJ1-3 gives the whole variable domain NAGVMQNPRHLVRRRGQEARLRCSPMKGHSHVYWYRQLPEEGLKFMVYLQKENIIDESGMPKERFSAEFPKEGPSILRIQQVVRGDSAAYFCASSVTDRTSGNTIYFGEGSWLTVV.

The V and J genes are TRBV30 and TRBJ2-7, with 7 bases that match TRBD2. This CDR3 is 12 amino acids long. Trimming at V came to 3 bases and at J to 4 bases, leaving 3 bases not matched to a gene. The V gene's germline CDR1 is GTSNPN and CDR2 SVGIG (reference sequence). The CDR3 sequence is CAWRGGIYEQYV. CDR3 DNA sequence: TGTGCCTGGAGGGGGGGGATTTACGAGCAGTACGTC.

This chain uses TRBV30 with TRBJ1-2; 7 positions match TRBD1. Germline V gene lookup returns CDR1 GTSNPN and CDR2 SVGIG (reference sequence). With 1 base clipped from V and 5 bases from J, the junction kept 7 bases outside the gene matches. The CDR3 spans 14 residues. The CDR3 loop is CAWSGQGGGYGYTF. Written as DNA, the CDR3 is TGTGCCTGGAGTGGACAGGGCGGAGGGTATGGCTACACCTTC.

This clone was seen a handful of times. The V gene is TRBV2, the J gene TRBJ1-2, with 9 nucleotides matching TRBD1. This CDR3 comprises 14 residues. Looked up from germline, CDR1 is SNHLY and CDR2 is FYNNEI. J was trimmed by 4 bases and V by 8 bases; bases with no gene match: 8. CDR3 loop: CASGTGTGSYGYTF. CDR3 bases: TGTGCCAGCGGGACAGGGACGGGTAGCTATGGCTACACCTTC.

V usage is TRBV28 and J usage is TRBJ2-4, with D perhaps matching TRBD2 (6 bases). This CDR3 comprises 13 residues. Looked up from germline, CDR1 is MDHEN and CDR2 is SYDVKM. Trimming took off 2 bases at V and 4 bases at J, with 6 bases between the two ends. The CDR3 region has the DNA TGTGCCAGCAGTTTAGGGGGGAAAAACATTCAGTACTTC. Translation: CASSLGGKNIQYF.

There are a few counts of this clone. V and J are TRBV20-1 and TRBJ2-2; D gene ambiguous. The CDR3 runs 11 residues. The germline gives CDR1 DFQATT, CDR2 SNEGSKA (reference sequence). Trimming took off 6 bases at V and 7 bases at J, with 9 bases between the two ends. For the CDR3, the DNA is TGCAGTGCCATTGATAGCGGGGAGCTGTTTTTT. This encodes CSAIDSGELFF.

The table lists this clone with a few counts. The chain links TRBV11-3 to TRBJ2-1, with TRBD2 identical over 7 bases. CDR3 length equals 16 residues. V was clipped by 2 bases and J by 0 bases; unmatched bases: 4. From germline, CDR1 is SGHNT and CDR2 YENEEA. The CDR3, as DNA: TGTGCCAGCAGCTTACAAGGACTAGGCTCCTACAATGAGCAGTTCTTC. Its protein product is CASSLQGLGSYNEQFF. The entire variable domain, with the rest obtained from reference TRBV11-3 and TRBJ2-1, is as follows: EAGVVQSPRYKIIEKKQPVAFWCNPISGHNTLYWYLQNLGQGPELLIRYENEEAVDDSQLPKDRFSAERLKGVDSTLKIQPAELGDSAVYLCASSLQGLGSYNEQFFGPGTRLTVL.

J is TRBJ1-1 and V is TRBV18; TRBD1 matches at 10 bases. Germline trimming cut 5 bases from V and 3 bases from J; bases unmatched to any gene: 12. Germline V gene sequence: CDR1 KGHSH, CDR2 LQKENI. CDR3 length: 17 amino acids. CDR3 in amino acids: CASSALGPGTGDTEAFF. In nucleotides, the CDR3 is TGTGCCAGCTCAGCATTAGGTCCCGGGACAGGGGACACTGAAGCTTTCTTT.

In this sample, this clone turned up a few times. The rearrangement uses TRBV19 and TRBJ2-1; 9 nucleotides match TRBD2. The V and J ends lost 4 bases and 8 bases, in that order; junction bases with no gene match: 9. The CDR3 totals 15 residues. Germline V lookup: CDR1 LNHDA, CDR2 SQIVND (reference sequence). The CDR3 spells CASSKRSSGSHEQFF. Written as DNA, the CDR3 is TGTGCCAGTAGTAAGCGGAGTAGCGGGAGTCATGAGCAGTTCTTC.

V usage is TRBV2 and J usage is TRBJ2-7, with D maybe TRBD1 (6 bases). From germline, CDR1 is SNHLY and CDR2 FYNNEI. V lost 4 bases and J 3 bases, leaving 13 bases between the germline ends. This CDR3 has 14 amino acids. CDR3 region: CASSGQAGFYEQYV. As DNA, the CDR3 is TGTGCCAGCAGTGGACAGGCCGGATTCTACGAGCAGTACGTC.

The chain uses TRBV4-3 and TRBJ2-1; 10 nucleotides align to TRBD1. Germline V gene sequence: CDR1 LGHNA, CDR2 YSLEER. V lost 6 bases to trimming and J lost 5 bases; unmatched junction nucleotides: 4. The CDR3 runs to 14 residues. The CDR3 loop reads CASSKTGGNNEQFF. The CDR3 DNA follows: TGCGCCAGCAGTAAGACAGGGGGCAACAATGAGCAGTTCTTC.

V and J are TRBV5-1 and TRBJ2-5; 8 bases are shared with TRBD2. With V trimmed by 4 bases and J by 1 base, 6 bases remained unmatched. The CDR3 has 15 amino acids. Looked up from germline, CDR1 is SGHRS and CDR2 is YFSETQ. CDR3 loop: CASSRVAGRQETQYF. The DNA of the CDR3 is TGCGCCAGCAGCCGGGTAGCGGGGCGCCAAGAGACCCAGTACTTC.

The genes are TRBV10-3 and TRBJ2-3; maybe TRBD1 (6 bases). Per germline, CDR1 ENHRY and CDR2 SYGVKD. The CDR3 extends over 19 amino acids. V was pared by 0 bases and J by 4 bases, with 23 bases between. CDR3 coding DNA: TGTGCCATCAGTGAGTCGGAGAGGAGACAGGTCCCTCACCCAGATACGCAGTATTTT. Encoded protein: CAISESERRQVPHPDTQYF.

The chain has TRBV14 and TRBJ1-2; D gene uncertain. The CDR3 loop spans 13 amino acids. V lost 0 bases and J 8 bases, leaving 10 bases between the germline ends. CDR1 SGHDN and CDR2 FVKESK come from the germline V gene. The CDR3 protein is CASSQEQVGGYTF. Here the CDR3 DNA reads TGTGCCAGCAGCCAAGAGCAGGTCGGCGGCTACACCTTC.

This chain links TRBV9 with TRBJ2-3; weak D call: TRBD1 (6 bases). The germline V and J ends were trimmed by 3 bases and 0 bases, with 14 bases remaining between them. CDR3 length equals 16 residues. Germline CDR1 reads SGDLS; CDR2 reads YYNGEE. This CDR3 is CASSGEDSSSTDTQYF. CDR3 DNA: TGTGCCAGCAGCGGAGAGGACAGCTCAAGCACAGATACGCAGTATTTT. Full variable domain (missing parts from reference TRBV9 and TRBJ2-3): DSGVTQTPKHLITATGQRVTLRCSPRSGDLSVYWYQQSLDQGLQFLIQYYNGEERAKGNILERFSAQQFPDLHSELNLSSLELGDSALYFCASSGEDSSSTDTQYFGPGTRLTVL.

The chain uses TRBV11-2 and TRBJ1-6; D is uncertain. V lost 5 bases, J lost 0 bases, and 17 bases lay in between. Germline V lookup: CDR1 SGHAT, CDR2 FQNNGV. The CDR3 length is 18 residues. The CDR3 sequence: CASSSIGSRSSYNSPLHF. CDR3 sequence (DNA): TGTGCCAGCAGCAGCATCGGGAGCAGAAGCTCCTATAATTCACCCCTCCACTTT.

This clone is medium-sized by share. V usage is TRBV4-3 and J usage is TRBJ2-5; the D is unclear. V was clipped by 0 bases and J by 1 base, with 9 bases between them. CDR1 is LGHNA, CDR2 YSLEER, per germline. The CDR3 is 15 residues long. CDR3 bases: TGCGCCAGCAGCCAAGAGGGCCAACTCCAAGAGACCCAGTACTTC. This codes for CASSQEGQLQETQYF.

This clone was picked up a small number of times. The chain carries TRBV2 and TRBJ2-1; 13 positions agree with TRBD2. The CDR3 is 13 amino acids. Germline CDR1 SNHLY, CDR2 FYNNEI. V trimming: 4 bases; J trimming: 14 bases; junction bases outside the gene matches: 5. CDR3 coding DNA: TGTGCCAGCAGTGGGACTAGCGGGAGTGCCGAGTTCTTC. Protein product: CASSGTSGSAEFF.

The chain combines TRBV29-1 with TRBJ2-5, with 16 positions matching TRBD2. CDR1 is SQVTM, CDR2 ANQGSEA, per germline. The CDR3 length is 17 residues. With V trimmed by 7 bases and J by 2 bases, 10 bases remained unmatched. The CDR3 here is CSGSGGLAGGPQETQYF. CDR3 nucleotide sequence: TGCAGCGGATCGGGGGGACTAGCGGGAGGGCCTCAAGAGACCCAGTACTTC. The complete variable domain, with remaining parts taken from reference TRBV29-1 and TRBJ2-5, reads SAVISQKPSRDICQRGTSLTIQCQVDSQVTMMFWYRQQPGQSLTLIATANQGSEATYESGFVIDKFPISRPNLTFSTLTVSNMSPEDSSIYLCSGSGGLAGGPQETQYFGPGTRLLVL.

This clone has a handful of counts. This sequence joins TRBV5-1 and TRBJ2-7, with D possibly TRBD2 on 6 matching bases. V was shortened by 0 bases and J by 2 bases, with 12 bases between the two germline ends. The CDR3 is 15 residues long. Per germline, CDR1 SGHRS and CDR2 YFSETQ. The CDR3 loop is CASSLGPSETYEQYF. CDR3 sequence (DNA): TGCGCCAGCAGCTTGGGGCCTAGCGAAACCTACGAGCAGTACTTC.

This sequence joins TRBV18 and TRBJ1-5; D unresolved. This CDR3 is built from 13 residues. CDR1 KGHSH and CDR2 LQKENI come from the germline V gene. Trimming cost V 4 bases and J 4 bases, with 8 bases left between them. In nucleotides, the CDR3 is TGTGCCAGCTCACTGTCGGGGAATCAGCCCCAGCATTTT. Translating it yields CASSLSGNQPQHF.